This TCR beta chain was captured in a study of response to subunit inactivated influenza vaccine. This CDR3 comprises 13 residues. From germline, CDR1 is SQVTM and CDR2 ANQGSEA. The junction had 10 bases not matched to a gene; V was cut back by 5 bases and J by 6 bases. This clonotype has just a few counts. Its matching antigen is unknown. TCRdb redid the calling of the RT-PCR reads with MiXCR, one entry per CDR3 protein. The sample lists 530,000 or so distinct CDR3 sequences, 25% seen once, with about 1.9% in the top ten. General study results and limits: Researchers suggested that each seasonal influenza vaccination recruits few new T cells.

The chain recombines TRBV29-1 with TRBJ2-7; the match to TRBD1 covers 7 bases. The receptor was isolated from a man aged 45-60 years who received an inactivated influenza vaccine. This specimen was CD4+ T cells sorted from PBMCs, taken 5 days after vaccination. The CDR3 loop reads CSVLSDRDSEQYF. CDR3 bases: TGCAGCGTTCTGAGCGACAGGGACAGCGAGCAGTACTTC.